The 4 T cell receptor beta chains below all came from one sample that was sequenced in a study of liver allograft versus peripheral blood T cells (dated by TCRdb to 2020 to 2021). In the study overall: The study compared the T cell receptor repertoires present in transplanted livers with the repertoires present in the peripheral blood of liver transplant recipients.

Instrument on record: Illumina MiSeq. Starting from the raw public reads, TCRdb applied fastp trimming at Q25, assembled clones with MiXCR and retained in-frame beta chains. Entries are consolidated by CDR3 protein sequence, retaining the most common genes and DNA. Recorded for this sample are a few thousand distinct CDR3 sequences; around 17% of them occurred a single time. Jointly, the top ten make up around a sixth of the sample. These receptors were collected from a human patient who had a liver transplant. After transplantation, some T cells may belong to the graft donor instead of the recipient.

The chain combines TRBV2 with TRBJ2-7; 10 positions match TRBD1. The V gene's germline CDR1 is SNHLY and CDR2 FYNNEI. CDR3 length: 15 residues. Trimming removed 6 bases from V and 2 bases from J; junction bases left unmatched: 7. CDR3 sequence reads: CASSSDRGEAYEQYF. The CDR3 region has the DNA TGTGCCAGCAGCTCGGACAGGGGGGAGGCCTACGAGCAGTACTTC.

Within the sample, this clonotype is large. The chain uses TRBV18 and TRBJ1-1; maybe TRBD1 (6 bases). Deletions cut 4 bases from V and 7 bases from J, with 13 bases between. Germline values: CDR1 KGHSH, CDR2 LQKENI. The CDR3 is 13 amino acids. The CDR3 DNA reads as TGTGCCAGCTCACTTTCGGGGGGCGGTGAAGCTTTCTTT. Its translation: CASSLSGGGEAFF.

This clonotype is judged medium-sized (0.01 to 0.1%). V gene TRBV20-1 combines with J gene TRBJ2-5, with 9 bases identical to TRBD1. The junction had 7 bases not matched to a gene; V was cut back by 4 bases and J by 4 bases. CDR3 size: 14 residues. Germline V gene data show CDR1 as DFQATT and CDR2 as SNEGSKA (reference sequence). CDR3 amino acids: CSATGTGSRETQYF. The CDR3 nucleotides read TGCAGTGCTACCGGGACAGGGAGTAGAGAGACCCAGTACTTC.

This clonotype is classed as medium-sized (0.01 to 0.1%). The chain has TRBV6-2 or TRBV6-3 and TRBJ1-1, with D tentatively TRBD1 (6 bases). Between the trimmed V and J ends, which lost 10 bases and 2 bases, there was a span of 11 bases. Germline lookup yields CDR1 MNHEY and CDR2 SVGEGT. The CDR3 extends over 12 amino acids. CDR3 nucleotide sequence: TGTGCCACCCGGACAGCTAACACTGAAGCTTTCTTT. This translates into CATRTANTEAFF.